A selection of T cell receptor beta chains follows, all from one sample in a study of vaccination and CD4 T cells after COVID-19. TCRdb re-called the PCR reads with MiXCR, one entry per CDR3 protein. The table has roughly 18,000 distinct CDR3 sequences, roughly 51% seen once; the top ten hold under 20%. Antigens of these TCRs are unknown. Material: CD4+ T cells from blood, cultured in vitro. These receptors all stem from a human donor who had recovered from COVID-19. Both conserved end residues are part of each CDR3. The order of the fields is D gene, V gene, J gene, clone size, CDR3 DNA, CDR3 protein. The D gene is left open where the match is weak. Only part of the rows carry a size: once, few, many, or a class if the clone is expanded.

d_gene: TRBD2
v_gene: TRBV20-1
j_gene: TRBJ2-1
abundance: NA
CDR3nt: TGCAGTGCTCCCCTGTCGGGAGGGCCGGAGAATGAGCAGTTCTTC
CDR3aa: CSAPLSGGPENEQFF

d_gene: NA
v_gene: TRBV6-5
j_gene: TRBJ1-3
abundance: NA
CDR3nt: TGTGCCAGCAGTTTGGACAGCGGAAACACCATATATTTT
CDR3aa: CASSLDSGNTIYF

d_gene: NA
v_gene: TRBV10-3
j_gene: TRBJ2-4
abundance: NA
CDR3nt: TGTGCCATCAGTGTTTCGGGGGATGGTAACATTCAGAACTTC
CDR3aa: CAISVSGDGNIQNF

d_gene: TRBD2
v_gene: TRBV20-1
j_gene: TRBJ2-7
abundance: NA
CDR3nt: TGCAGTGCTACCGTGGGGGGGAGCTCCTACGAGCAGTACTTC
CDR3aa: CSATVGGSSYEQYF

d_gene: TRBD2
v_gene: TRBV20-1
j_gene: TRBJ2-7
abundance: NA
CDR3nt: TGCAGTGCTAGCCAGACTAGCGGGTACTACGAGCAGTACTTC
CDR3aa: CSASQTSGYYEQYF

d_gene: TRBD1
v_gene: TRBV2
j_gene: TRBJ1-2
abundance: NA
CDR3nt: TGTGCCAGCAGTGAAGAACAGGGGTACAGGTATGGCTACACCTTC
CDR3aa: CASSEEQGYRYGYTF

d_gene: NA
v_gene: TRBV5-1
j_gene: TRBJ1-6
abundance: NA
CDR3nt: TGCGCCAGCAGCTTGTCAGGGAGCTCCTATAATTCACCCCTCCACTTT
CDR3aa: CASSLSGSSYNSPLHF

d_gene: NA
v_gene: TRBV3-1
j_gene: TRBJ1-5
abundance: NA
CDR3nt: TGTGCCAGCAGCCAGGAACGGAATCAGCCCCAGCATTTT
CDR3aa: CASSQERNQPQHF

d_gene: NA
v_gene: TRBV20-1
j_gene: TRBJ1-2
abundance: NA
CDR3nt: TGCAGTGCTAGAGATATGGAAGATGGCTACACCTTC
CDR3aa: CSARDMEDGYTF

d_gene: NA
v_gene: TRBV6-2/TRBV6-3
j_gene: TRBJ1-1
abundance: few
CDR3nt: TGTGCCAGCAGTTACCCCGGCCTTAACACTGAAGCTTTCTTT
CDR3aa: CASSYPGLNTEAFF

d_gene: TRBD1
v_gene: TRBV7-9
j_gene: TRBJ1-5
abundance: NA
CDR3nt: TGTGCCAGCAGCCCCGGGACAGGGGATCAGCCCCAGCATTTT
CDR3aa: CASSPGTGDQPQHF

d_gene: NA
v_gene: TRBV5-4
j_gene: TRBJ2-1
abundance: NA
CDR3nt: TGTGCCAGCAGCTTGGACTCGTCTAGCGCGTACAATGAGCAGTTCTTC
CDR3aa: CASSLDSSSAYNEQFF

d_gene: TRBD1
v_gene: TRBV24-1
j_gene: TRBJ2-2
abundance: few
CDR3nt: TGTGCCACCAGTGATTCGCCGACAGGGATCGGGGAGCTGTTTTTT
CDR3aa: CATSDSPTGIGELFF

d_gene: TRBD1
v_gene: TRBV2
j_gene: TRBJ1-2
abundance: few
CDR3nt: TGTGCCAGCACCAAAGGACAGGGGATTTTCTATGGCTACACCTTC
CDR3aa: CASTKGQGIFYGYTF

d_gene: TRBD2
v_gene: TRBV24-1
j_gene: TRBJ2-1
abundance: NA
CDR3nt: TGTGCCACCAGCGGCATAGCGGGGGTCAACAATGAGCAGTTCTTC
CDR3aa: CATSGIAGVNNEQFF

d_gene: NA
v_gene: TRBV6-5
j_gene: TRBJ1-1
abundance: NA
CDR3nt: TGTGCCAGCAGATACAGGGTTCCTGAAGCTTTCTTT
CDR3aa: CASRYRVPEAFF

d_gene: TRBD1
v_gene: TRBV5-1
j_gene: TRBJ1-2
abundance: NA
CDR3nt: TGCGCCAGCAGCTTTCAGGGGGCGAATGACTATGGCTACACCTTC
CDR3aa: CASSFQGANDYGYTF

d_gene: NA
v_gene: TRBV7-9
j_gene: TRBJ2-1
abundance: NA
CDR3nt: TGCGCCAGCAGCTTTCTCGTCCTCGGGCACGGGGACAATGAGCAGTTCTTC
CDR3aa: CASSFLVLGHGDNEQFF

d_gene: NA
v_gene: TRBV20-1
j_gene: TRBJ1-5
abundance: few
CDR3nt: TGCAGTGCTAGAGGTTGGGCGAGCAATCAGCCCCAGCATTTT
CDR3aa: CSARGWASNQPQHF

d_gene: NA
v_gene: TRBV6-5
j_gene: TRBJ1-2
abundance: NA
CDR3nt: TGTGCCAGCAGTTACGACCAATATGGCTACACCTTC
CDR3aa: CASSYDQYGYTF

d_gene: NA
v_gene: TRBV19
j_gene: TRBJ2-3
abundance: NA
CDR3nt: TGTGCCAGTAGTACTGGGTCAGATACGCAGTATTTT
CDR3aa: CASSTGSDTQYF

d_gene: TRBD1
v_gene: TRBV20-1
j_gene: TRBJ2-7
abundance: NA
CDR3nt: TGCAGTGCTAGCGTGCTGAACAGGGGTACCTACGAGCAGTACTTC
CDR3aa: CSASVLNRGTYEQYF

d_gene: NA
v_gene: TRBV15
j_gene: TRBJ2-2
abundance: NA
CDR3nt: TGTGCCACCAGCAGAGATCTCTTCGACGGGGAGCTGTTTTTT
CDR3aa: CATSRDLFDGELFF

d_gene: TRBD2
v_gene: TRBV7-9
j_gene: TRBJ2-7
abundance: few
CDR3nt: TGTGCCAGCAGCGCACTTCTAGCGGGAGGTTCCTACGAGCAGTACTTC
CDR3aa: CASSALLAGGSYEQYF

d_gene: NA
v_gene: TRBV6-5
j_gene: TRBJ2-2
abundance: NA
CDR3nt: TGTGCCAGCAGTTACTCGATCGACAGTAACACCGGGGAGCTGTTTTTT
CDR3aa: CASSYSIDSNTGELFF

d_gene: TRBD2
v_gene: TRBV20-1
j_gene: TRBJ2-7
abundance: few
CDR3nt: TGCAGTGCCTTGACTAGCGGGGCGCTGGGGGAGCAGTACTTC
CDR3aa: CSALTSGALGEQYF

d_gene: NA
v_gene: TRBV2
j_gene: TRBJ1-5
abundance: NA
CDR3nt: TGTGCCAGCAGTGAAAATAGCAATCAGCCCCAGCATTTT
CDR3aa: CASSENSNQPQHF

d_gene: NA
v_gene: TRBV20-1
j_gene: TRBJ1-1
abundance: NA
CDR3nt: TGCAGTGCGGGACGCCTTAGGGGTGAAGCTTTCTTT
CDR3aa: CSAGRLRGEAFF

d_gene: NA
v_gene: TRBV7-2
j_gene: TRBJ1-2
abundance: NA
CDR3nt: TGTGCCAGCAGCTTAGACGACAGGCTGCTATACTTC
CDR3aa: CASSLDDRLLYF

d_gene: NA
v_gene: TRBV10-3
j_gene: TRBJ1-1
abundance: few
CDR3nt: TGTGCCATCAGGGGGGACCTGAACACTGAAGCTTTCTTT
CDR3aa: CAIRGDLNTEAFF

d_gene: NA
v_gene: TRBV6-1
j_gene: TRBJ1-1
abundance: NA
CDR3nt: TGTGCCAGCAGACAGGGCGTTCGGGTCACTGAAGCTTTCTTT
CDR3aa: CASRQGVRVTEAFF

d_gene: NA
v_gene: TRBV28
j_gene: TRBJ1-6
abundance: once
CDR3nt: TGTGCCAGCAGTTCCCTTCGGAATTCACCCCTCCACTTT
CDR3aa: CASSSLRNSPLHF

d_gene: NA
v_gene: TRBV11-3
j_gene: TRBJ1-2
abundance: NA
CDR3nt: TGTGCCAGCAGCTTAGGGGTAGACAGTGGCTACACCTTC
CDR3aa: CASSLGVDSGYTF

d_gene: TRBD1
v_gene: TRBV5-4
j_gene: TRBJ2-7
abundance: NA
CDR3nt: TGTGCCAGCAGTCCGACAGGGGTCGACGAGCAGTACTTC
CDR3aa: CASSPTGVDEQYF

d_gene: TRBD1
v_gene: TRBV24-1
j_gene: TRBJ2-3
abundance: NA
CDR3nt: TGTGCCACCAGTGAGACTGGACAGGGGACAGATACGCAGTATTTT
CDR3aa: CATSETGQGTDTQYF

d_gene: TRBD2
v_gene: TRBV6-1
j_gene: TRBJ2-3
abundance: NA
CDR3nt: TGTGCCAGCAGTAACGGACTAGGTAACACAGATACGCAGTATTTT
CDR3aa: CASSNGLGNTDTQYF

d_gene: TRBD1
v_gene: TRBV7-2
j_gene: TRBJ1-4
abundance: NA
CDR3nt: TGTGCCAGCAGCCAAAACAGGGGTGGTGAAAAACTGTTTTTT
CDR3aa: CASSQNRGGEKLFF